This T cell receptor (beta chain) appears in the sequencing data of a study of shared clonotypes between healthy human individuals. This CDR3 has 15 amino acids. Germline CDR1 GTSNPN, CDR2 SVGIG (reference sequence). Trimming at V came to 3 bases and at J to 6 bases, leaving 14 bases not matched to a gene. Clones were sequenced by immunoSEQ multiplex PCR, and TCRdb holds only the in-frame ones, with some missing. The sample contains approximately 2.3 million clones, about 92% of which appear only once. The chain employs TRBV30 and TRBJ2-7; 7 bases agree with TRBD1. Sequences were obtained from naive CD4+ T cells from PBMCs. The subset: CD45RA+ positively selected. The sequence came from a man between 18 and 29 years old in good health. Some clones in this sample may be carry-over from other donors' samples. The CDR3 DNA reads TGTGCCTGGAGCATGAACAGGGGCGGTGGGATCGAGCAGTACTTC. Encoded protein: CAWSMNRGGGIEQYF.